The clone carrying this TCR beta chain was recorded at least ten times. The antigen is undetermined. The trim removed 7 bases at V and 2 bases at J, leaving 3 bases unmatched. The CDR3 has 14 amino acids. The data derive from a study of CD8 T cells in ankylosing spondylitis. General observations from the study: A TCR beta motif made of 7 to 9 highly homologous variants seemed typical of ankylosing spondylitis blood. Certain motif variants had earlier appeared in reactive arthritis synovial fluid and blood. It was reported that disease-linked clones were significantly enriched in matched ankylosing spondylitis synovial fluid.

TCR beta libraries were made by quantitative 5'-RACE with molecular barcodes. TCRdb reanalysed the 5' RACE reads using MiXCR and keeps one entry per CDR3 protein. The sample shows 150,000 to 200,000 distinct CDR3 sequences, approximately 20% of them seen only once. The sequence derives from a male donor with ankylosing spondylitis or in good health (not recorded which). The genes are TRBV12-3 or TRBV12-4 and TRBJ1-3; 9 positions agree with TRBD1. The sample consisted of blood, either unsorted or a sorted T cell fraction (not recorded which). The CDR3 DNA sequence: TGTGCCAGCACCAGGGACAGGGCTGGAAACACCATATATTTT. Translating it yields CASTRDRAGNTIYF.